A single sample is the source of the 12 T cell receptor beta chains below, sequenced in a study of identical twins. TCRdb re-called the 5' RACE reads with MiXCR, one entry per CDR3 protein. The sample includes approximately 700,000 distinct CDR3 sequences, around 5.7% seen only once; the top ten take about 1.8%. What was sequenced was naive T cells sorted from blood. These receptors were collected from a young man in good health.

The chain is built from TRBV12-2 and TRBJ1-3; TRBD1, as called in the table, went unchecked against the DNA. TRBV12-2 is a pseudogene locus. This CDR3 spans 17 amino acids. CDR3 residues: CASRARKPRQAGNTIYF. The CDR3, as DNA: TGTGCAAGTCGCGCGCGCAAACCTCGACAGGCTGGAAACACCATATATTTT.

This clonotype was counted ten times or more. The chain carries TRBV20-1 and TRBJ2-1; perhaps TRBD1 as D (6 bases). Trimming took off 7 bases at V and 12 bases at J, with 10 bases between the two ends. The CDR3 runs to 9 residues. Germline CDR1 and CDR2: DFQATT and SNEGSKA (reference sequence). CDR3 nucleotide sequence: TGCAGTGTGGGGGCATGGCAGTTCTTC. Its protein is CSVGAWQFF.

In its sample, this clonotype was seen many times. The rearrangement uses TRBV7-3 and TRBJ2-5; weak D call: TRBD1 (6 bases). V was cut by 4 bases and J by 2 bases, with 20 bases left in between. The germline CDR1 and CDR2 sequences are SGHTA and FQGTGA. CDR3 length equals 17 residues. CDR3 amino acids: CASSSPLAGEKQETQYF. In nucleotides, the CDR3 is TGTGCCAGCAGCTCACCCCTTGCAGGGGAGAAGCAAGAGACCCAGTACTTC. Together with reference TRBV7-3 and TRBJ2-5, the CDR3 gives the full variable domain: GAGVSQTPSNKVTEKGKYVELRCDPISGHTALYWYRQSLGQGPEFLIYFQGTGAADDSGLPNDRFFAVRPEGSVSTLKIQRTERGDSAVYLCASSSPLAGEKQETQYFGPGTRLLVL.

This clonotype occurred many times. V is TRBV6-4 and J is TRBJ2-2, with 11 nucleotides matching TRBD1. The CDR3 covers 15 residues. Trimming cost V 2 bases and J 4 bases; bases outside gene matches: 0. The germline gives CDR1 MRHNA, CDR2 SNTAGT. The CDR3 loop is CASSDGTGGTGELFF. The CDR3 DNA follows: TGTGCCAGCAGTGACGGGACAGGGGGCACCGGGGAGCTGTTTTTT.

This clonotype was detected a few times. The genes are TRBV5-4 and TRBJ1-1; weak D call: TRBD1 (6 bases). The germline gives CDR1 SGHNT, CDR2 YYREEE (reference sequence). This CDR3 has 15 amino acids. Trimming pared 1 base from V and 0 bases from J, leaving 10 bases between. In DNA, the CDR3 is TGTGCCAGCAGCTTGCCGGGGGCTATGAACACTGAAGCTTTCTTT. Protein: CASSLPGAMNTEAFF.

The chain recombines TRBV12-3 or TRBV12-4 with TRBJ2-5; D is ambiguous. V dropped 5 bases and J dropped 4 bases, with 11 bases sitting between them. This CDR3 contains 13 residues. The CDR3 reads CASSPTDGETQYF. The CDR3 DNA sequence: TGTGCCAGCAGTCCGACGGACGGAGAGACCCAGTACTTC.

This clonotype was counted many times. V gene TRBV29-1 combines with J gene TRBJ2-5; 7 nucleotides line up with TRBD1. V lost 6 bases and J lost 2; bases outside the gene matches: 9. The CDR3 loop spans 14 amino acids. Germline CDR1 reads SQVTM; CDR2 reads ANQGSEA. The CDR3 sequence: CSVGDSERQETQYF. The DNA of the CDR3 is TGCAGCGTGGGGGACAGCGAAAGGCAAGAGACCCAGTACTTC.

In nucleotides, the CDR3 is TGTGCCAGCAGCGTGAACAGGGCCCTCAGCTCCTACGAGCAGTACTTC. Translating gives CASSVNRALSSYEQYF. The rearrangement joins TRBV7-8 to TRBJ2-7; TRBD1 is a possible D gene (6 bases). The V gene's germline CDR1 is SGHVS and CDR2 FQNEAQ. Trimming took off 5 bases at V and 0 bases at J, with 17 bases between the two ends. The CDR3 totals 16 residues.

This clonotype was seen many times. In DNA form, the CDR3 reads TGTGCCATCAGTGAGGTCGTGGGGACAACTCGAGAGACCCAGTACTTC. Translating gives CAISEVVGTTRETQYF. The V gene is TRBV10-3, the J gene TRBJ2-5, with D perhaps matching TRBD1 (6 bases). This CDR3 spans 16 amino acids. V was pared by 2 bases and J by 4 bases, with 17 bases between. Per the germline V gene, CDR1 is ENHRY and CDR2 is SYGVKD.

This clonotype was detected many times. The chain combines TRBV28 with TRBJ2-1; perhaps TRBD2 as D (7 bases). With 6 bases removed from V and 5 bases from J, the gap between germline ends came to 23 bases. The V gene's germline CDR1 is MDHEN and CDR2 SYDVKM. The CDR3 has 17 residues. The CDR3 DNA is TGTGCCAGCAGCCCCCTACCGAGGCGGGGGCGCGACAATGAGCAGTTCTTC. Encoded protein: CASSPLPRRGRDNEQFF.

This clonotype was recorded a few times. V is TRBV24-1 and J is TRBJ2-1; D unresolved. CDR1 KGHDR and CDR2 SFDVKD come from the germline V gene. Trimming took 5 bases from V and 9 from J, leaving 13 bases between them. The CDR3 spans 13 residues. For the CDR3, the DNA is TGTGCCACCAGTGCTGACTGGATCGGTGAGCAGTTCTTC. Protein: CATSADWIGEQFF.

This clonotype showed up just a few times. The CDR3: CSVDSEGANYGYTF. In DNA form, the CDR3 reads TGCAGCGTTGATAGTGAGGGAGCTAACTATGGCTACACCTTC. The chain uses TRBV29-1 and TRBJ1-2; no reliable D call. The CDR3 is made up of 14 amino acids. With 3 bases removed from V and 0 bases from J, the gap between germline ends came to 11 bases. The germline V gene encodes CDR1 SQVTM and CDR2 ANQGSEA.